This TCR beta chain was obtained from a study of cytomegalovirus exposure and HLA in healthy donors. This PCR relied on a set of 60 Vbeta primers and 13 Jbeta primers. The assay was immunoSEQ multiplex PCR, and TCRdb's table has in-frame clones only and misses some. Its clone listing holds about 120,000 clones. The CDR3 has 14 amino acids. Germline assignment: CDR1 SGHVS and CDR2 FNYEAQ. V lost 6 bases and J lost 4; bases outside the gene matches: 5. The chain joins TRBV7-6 to TRBJ1-1; 10 bases fit TRBD1. This sequence was found in a man under 40 in good health and CMV-seronegative. The sequenced sample was PBMCs. In nucleotides, the CDR3 is TGTGCCAGCAGTTGGGGACAGGGGACCACTGAAGCTTTCTTT. Protein: CASSWGQGTTEAFF. Variable domain in full (rest from reference TRBV7-6 and TRBJ1-1): GAGVSQSPRYKVTKRGQDVALRCDPISGHVSLYWYRQALGQGPEFLTYFNYEAQQDKSGLPNDRFSAERPEGSISTLTIQRTEQRDSAMYRCASSWGQGTTEAFFGQGTRLTVV.